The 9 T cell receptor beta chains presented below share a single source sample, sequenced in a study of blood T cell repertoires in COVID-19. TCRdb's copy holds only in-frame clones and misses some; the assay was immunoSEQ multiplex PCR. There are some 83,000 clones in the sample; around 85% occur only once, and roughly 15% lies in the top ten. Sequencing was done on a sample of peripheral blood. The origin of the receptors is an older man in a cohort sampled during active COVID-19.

The CDR3: CASSSIDKNIQYF. The CDR3 nucleotides are TGTGCCAGCAGTTCCATAGACAAAAACATTCAGTACTTC. The V and J genes are TRBV12-3 or TRBV12-4 and TRBJ2-4; unclear D gene. The CDR3 length is 13 residues. The germline V and J ends were trimmed by 4 bases and 3 bases, with 7 bases remaining between them.

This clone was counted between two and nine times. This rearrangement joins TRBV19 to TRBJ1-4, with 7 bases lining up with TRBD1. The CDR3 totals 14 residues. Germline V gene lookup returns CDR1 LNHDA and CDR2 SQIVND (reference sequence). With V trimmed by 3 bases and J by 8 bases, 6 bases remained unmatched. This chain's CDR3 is CASSITGVGEKLFF. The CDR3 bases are TGTGCCAGTAGTATCACAGGGGTCGGCGAAAAACTGTTTTTT.

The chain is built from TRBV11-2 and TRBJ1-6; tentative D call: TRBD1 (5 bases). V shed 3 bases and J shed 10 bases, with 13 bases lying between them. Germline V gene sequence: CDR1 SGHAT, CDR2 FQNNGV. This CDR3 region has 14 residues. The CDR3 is CASSFAGRDSPLHF. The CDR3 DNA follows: TGTGCCAGCAGCTTCGCAGGGCGGGACTCACCCCTCCACTTT.

CDR3 loop: CASTGQGLGSPLHF. CDR3 nucleotides: TGTGCCAGCACCGGACAGGGTTTAGGTTCACCCCTCCACTTT. The V call is TRBV2, the J call TRBJ1-6; 8 positions match TRBD1. The CDR3 is 14 amino acids. With 7 bases clipped from V and 9 bases from J, the junction kept 8 bases outside the gene matches. Germline values: CDR1 SNHLY, CDR2 FYNNEI.

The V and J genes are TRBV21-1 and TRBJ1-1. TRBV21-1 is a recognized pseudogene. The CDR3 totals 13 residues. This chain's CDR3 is CASSLTGNTEAFF. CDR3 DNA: TGTGCCAGCAGCTTGACGGGGAACACTGAAGCTTTCTTT.

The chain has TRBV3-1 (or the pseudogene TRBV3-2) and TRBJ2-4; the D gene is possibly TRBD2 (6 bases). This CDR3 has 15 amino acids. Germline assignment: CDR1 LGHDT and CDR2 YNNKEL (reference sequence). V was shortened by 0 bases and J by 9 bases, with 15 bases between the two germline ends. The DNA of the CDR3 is TGTGCCAGCAGCCAAGATCCGCCGGGGCGGGGCATTCAGTACTTC. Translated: CASSQDPPGRGIQYF.

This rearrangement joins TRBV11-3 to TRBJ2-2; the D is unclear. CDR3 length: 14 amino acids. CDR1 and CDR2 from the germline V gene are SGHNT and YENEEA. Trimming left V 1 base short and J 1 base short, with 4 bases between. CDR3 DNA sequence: TGTGCCAGCAGCTTAGCAGGGAACACCGGGGAGCTGTTTTTT. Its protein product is CASSLAGNTGELFF.

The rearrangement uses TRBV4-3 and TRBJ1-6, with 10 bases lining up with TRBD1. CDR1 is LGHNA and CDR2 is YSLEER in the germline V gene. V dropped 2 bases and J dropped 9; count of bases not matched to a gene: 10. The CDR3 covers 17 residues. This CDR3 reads CASSQFVTGGTFSPLHF. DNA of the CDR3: TGCGCCAGCAGCCAATTCGTGACAGGGGGCACTTTTTCACCCCTCCACTTT.

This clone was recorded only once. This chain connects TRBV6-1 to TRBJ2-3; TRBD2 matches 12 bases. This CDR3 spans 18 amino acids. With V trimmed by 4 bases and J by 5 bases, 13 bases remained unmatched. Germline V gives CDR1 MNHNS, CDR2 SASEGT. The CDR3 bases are TGTGCCAGCAGTGGGAAGTTTCGAGGACTAGCGGGGCAAGATACGCAGTATTTT. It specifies CASSGKFRGLAGQDTQYF.